These T cell receptor beta chains were read from a single sample in a study of regulatory T cells in long-lasting Graves disease. TCRdb called the multiplex PCR reads again in MiXCR, with one record for every CDR3 protein. The sample consists of some 500,000 distinct CDR3 sequences, about 16% of them appearing once. The sample was also reused in another study, on T cells in Graves' hyperthyroidism and ophthalmopathy.

This specimen consisted of peripheral blood mononuclear cells (PBMCs), obtained at new diagnosis, from a patient treated with antithyroid drugs. The receptors were gathered from a woman aged 40 to 65 with Graves disease. The CDR3 runs from the conserved cysteine through the conserved F or W. A D gene is named only where the DNA matches it firmly. Clone size, where shown, is once, few, many, or a class for clones that have expanded.

NA | many | TRBJ2-3 | TRBV28 | TGTGCCAGCAGTTTATGGGGGTATAGTGCAGATACGCAGTATTTT | CASSLWGYSADTQYF
TRBD1 | few | TRBJ1-5 | TRBV6-1 | TGTGCCAGCAGCCGACAGGGGCTTAGCAATCAGCCCCAGCATTTT | CASSRQGLSNQPQHF
NA | few | TRBJ2-7 | TRBV3-1 | TGTGCCAGCAGCCAAGAGATCCTCTCCTACGAGCAGTACTTC | CASSQEILSYEQYF
NA | NA | TRBJ2-7 | TRBV7-9 | TGTGCCAGCAGCTTAGTCAGTGCGGGGTCCGAGCAGTACTTC | CASSLVSAGSEQYF
NA | many | TRBJ1-5 | TRBV2 | TGTGCCGCAGCGGGTCATAGCAATCAGCCCCAGCATTTT | CAAAGHSNQPQHF
TRBD1 | many | TRBJ1-2 | TRBV29-1 | TGCAGCGTCTCCCCCCAACAGGGGACCTATGGCTACACCTTC | CSVSPQQGTYGYTF
NA | many | TRBJ1-5 | TRBV2 | TGTGCCAGCAGGCCCCGGGTGGCGGGCGGCAATCAGCCCCAGCATTTT | CASRPRVAGGNQPQHF
NA | few | TRBJ1-2 | TRBV29-1 | TGCAGCGTTACCGTGGACTATGGCTACACCTTC | CSVTVDYGYTF
NA | many | TRBJ2-7 | TRBV20-1 | TGCAGTGCTAGAGCCACACAGGCCAACCCCCCCTACGAGCAGTACTTC | CSARATQANPPYEQYF
NA | many | TRBJ1-5 | TRBV11-2 | TGTGCCAGCAGCTTAAGTGCGCAGGGATATAGCAATCAGCCCCAGCATTTT | CASSLSAQGYSNQPQHF
NA | many | TRBJ2-2 | TRBV11-2 | TGTGCCAGCAGCCCAGGCAGCTCCGGGGAGCTGTTTTTT | CASSPGSSGELFF
NA | many | TRBJ1-5 | TRBV3-1 | TGTGCCAGCAGCCAAGGCTGGACGGGGCAGCCCCAGCATTTT | CASSQGWTGQPQHF
TRBD1 | NA | TRBJ1-1 | TRBV27 | TGTGCCAGCAGTTTTAACGGGACAGGGAACACTGAAGCTTTCTTT | CASSFNGTGNTEAFF
NA | many | TRBJ2-7 | TRBV7-9 | TGTGCCAGCAGCTCTCTTGGGGTCCGCTTAGACGAGCAGTACTTC | CASSSLGVRLDEQYF
NA | NA | TRBJ1-1 | TRBV2 | TGTGCCAGCAGTGAAAATCGGGGTGAAGCTTTCTTT | CASSENRGEAFF
TRBD2 | NA | TRBJ2-1 | TRBV4-1 | TGCGCCAGCAGCCAAGGGCCCACTAGCGGGAGAGGGGATGAGCAGTTCTTC | CASSQGPTSGRGDEQFF
TRBD1 | few | TRBJ2-5 | TRBV20-1 | TGCAGTGCTAGAGCCGGGACAGGGGCGGAGACCCAGTACTTC | CSARAGTGAETQYF
NA | many | TRBJ2-7 | TRBV30 | TGTGCCTGGAGTGTAGGTAGCGGCTCCTACGAGCAGTACTTC | CAWSVGSGSYEQYF
NA | NA | TRBJ2-1 | TRBV12-3/TRBV12-4 | TGTGCCAGCAGTTTTACCGACAGACTTGAGCAGTTCTTC | CASSFTDRLEQFF
NA | many | TRBJ1-1 | TRBV28 | TGTGCCAGCGCGACGGCACAGCCGAACACTGAAGCTTTCTTT | CASATAQPNTEAFF
NA | few | TRBJ1-1 | TRBV7-3 | TGTGCCAGCAGCCCATCCGGGACAACGAACACTGAAGCTTTCTTT | CASSPSGTTNTEAFF
NA | many | TRBJ1-2 | TRBV28 | TGTGCCAGCAGGGACGTACCTAACTATGGCTACACCTTC | CASRDVPNYGYTF
NA | many | TRBJ1-2 | TRBV18 | TGTGCCAGCTCACCAACGACAGCTCCCTATGGCTACACCTTC | CASSPTTAPYGYTF
TRBD1 | few | TRBJ1-1 | TRBV10-3 | TGTGCCATCAGGGGACAGGGGGCGCACAGTGAAGCTTTCTTT | CAIRGQGAHSEAFF
NA | few | TRBJ1-4 | TRBV12-3/TRBV12-4 | TGTGCCAGCAGTGAAACTTTGTACATATTATCAACTAATGAAAAACTGTTTTTT | CASSETLYILSTNEKLFF
TRBD1 | NA | TRBJ2-7 | TRBV29-1 | TGCAGCGGCGAGACAGGGGCCTACGAGCAGTACTTC | CSGETGAYEQYF
NA | few | TRBJ2-1 | TRBV27 | TGTGCCAGCAGTCTTAGGGGGGGGGGCCGATACAATGAGCAGTTCTTC | CASSLRGGGRYNEQFF
TRBD1 | NA | TRBJ1-1 | TRBV27 | TGTGCCAGCAGATCCGGACAGGGGTCTGAAGCTTTCTTT | CASRSGQGSEAFF
NA | NA | TRBJ1-1 | TRBV19 | TGTGCCAGTACCTCGGCGGTTTGGGCTGAAGCTTTCTTT | CASTSAVWAEAFF
TRBD2 | many | TRBJ2-3 | TRBV11-2 | TGTGCCAGCAGCCCGGGAGGGGTTACGCAGTATTTT | CASSPGGVTQYF
TRBD1 | many | TRBJ2-1 | TRBV7-9 | TGTGCCAGCAGGTTGGGGGACAGGGGCTTAGATGAGCAGTTCTTC | CASRLGDRGLDEQFF
NA | few | TRBJ1-1 | TRBV13 | TGTGCCAGCAGCGCGGACAGACGGAACACTGAAGCTTTCTTT | CASSADRRNTEAFF
NA | NA | TRBJ2-5 | TRBV20-1 | TGCAGTGCTAGAGAACCGGGGCCGAAAGAGACCCAGTACTTC | CSAREPGPKETQYF
TRBD1 | many | TRBJ1-2 | TRBV4-1 | TGCGCCAGCAGCCAAGAAACAGGGGCCAACTATGGCTACACCTTC | CASSQETGANYGYTF
TRBD1 | many | TRBJ1-5 | TRBV24-1 | TGTGCCACCAGTGACCAGGGGGAGCCCCAGCATTTT | CATSDQGEPQHF
NA | many | TRBJ2-7 | TRBV20-1 | TGCAGTGCTAACAGGGAAAGGACCTACGAGCAGTACTTC | CSANRERTYEQYF
TRBD1 | many | TRBJ2-7 | TRBV5-1 | TGCGCCAGCAGCCCGGACAGGGAGTACTACGAGCAGTACTTC | CASSPDREYYEQYF
TRBD1 | many | TRBJ1-4 | TRBV3-1 | TGTGCCAGCAGCCCCGGGACAGCAACTAATGAAAAACTGTTTTTT | CASSPGTATNEKLFF
TRBD1 | NA | TRBJ2-5 | TRBV5-6 | TGTGCCAGCAGCTTGTTACAGGGGAAAGAGACCCAGTACTTC | CASSLLQGKETQYF
NA | few | TRBJ2-7 | TRBV12-3/TRBV12-4 | TGTGCCAGCAGTTTAGATTGGACAGCCCAGCTAGAGCAGTACTTC | CASSLDWTAQLEQYF
TRBD2 | many | TRBJ2-1 | TRBV6-1 | TGTGCCAGCAGGCCAAGGCGGGGGGCCGGTGAGCAGTTCTTC | CASRPRRGAGEQFF
NA | NA | TRBJ2-5 | TRBV5-1 | TGCGCCAGCAGCTTGAGCGGGACAGCTGCAGAGACCCAGTACTTC | CASSLSGTAAETQYF
TRBD1 | few | TRBJ1-3 | TRBV4-2 | TGTGCCAGCAGCCAAGTAGGGACAGGGGCCAACACCATATATTTT | CASSQVGTGANTIYF
NA | many | TRBJ2-3 | TRBV29-1 | TGCAGCGTTGTAGGCGGGACCACAGATACGCAGTATTTT | CSVVGGTTDTQYF
NA | many | TRBJ1-1 | TRBV18 | TGTGCCAGCAGCGCCAACCTGGGAACTGAAGCTTTCTTT | CASSANLGTEAFF
NA | many | TRBJ1-1 | TRBV6-5 | TGTGCCAGCAGTTCCTACAGGGCTGGGGGGAACACTGAAGCTTTCTTT | CASSSYRAGGNTEAFF
TRBD1 | few | TRBJ1-1 | TRBV20-1 | TGCAGTGCTTCGACAGGGGCGGTCACTGAAGCTTTCTTT | CSASTGAVTEAFF
TRBD1 | many | TRBJ1-5 | TRBV12-3/TRBV12-4 | TGTGCCAGCAGTCAGGGGGCGCGGCTCAATCAGCCCCAGCATTTT | CASSQGARLNQPQHF
NA | many | TRBJ1-5 | TRBV12-3/TRBV12-4 | TGTGCCAGCAGTTCCATGGGGAGCAATCAGCCCCAGCATTTT | CASSSMGSNQPQHF
NA | many | TRBJ1-5 | TRBV5-1 | TGCGCCAGCAGCTGGGAGGGGGGGGCAGGTCAGCCCCAGCATTTT | CASSWEGGAGQPQHF
NA | NA | TRBJ2-2 | TRBV7-6 | TGTGCCAGCAGCACACTGACGGGTTCGGTCGGGGAGCTGTTTTTT | CASSTLTGSVGELFF
NA | many | TRBJ2-1 | TRBV5-1 | TGCGCCAGCAGCCTCGATGCCCCCAACAATGAGCAGTTCTTC | CASSLDAPNNEQFF
NA | NA | TRBJ2-5 | TRBV7-2 | TGTGCCAGCAGCTTAGAAGTCGGTGAGGCCCAGTACTTC | CASSLEVGEAQYF
NA | NA | TRBJ1-1 | TRBV27 | TGTGCCAGCAGTTTATTCGGGCAAGACACTGAAGCTTTCTTT | CASSLFGQDTEAFF
TRBD1 | many | TRBJ1-1 | TRBV5-5 | TGCGCCAGCAGCTGGGGGACAGACATGAACACTGAAGCTTTCTTT | CASSWGTDMNTEAFF
TRBD1 | many | TRBJ1-2 | TRBV30 | TGTGCCCGAAGACAGGGTTTGGACTATGGCTACACCTTC | CARRQGLDYGYTF
NA | many | TRBJ2-3 | TRBV5-1 | TGTGCCAGCAGCTTAGGGGACAGCACAGATACGCAGTATTTT | CASSLGDSTDTQYF
NA | many | TRBJ1-2 | TRBV7-8 | TGTGCCAGCAGCTTAGAAGTGGGTCGGGCATATGGCTACACCTTC | CASSLEVGRAYGYTF